The clone carrying this TCR beta chain appeared many times. Its antigen is not identified. The sample originates from a study of Ad26.COV2.S vaccination and SARS-CoV-2 variants. Background on the study: Among those in the COV1001 Ad26.COV2.S trial arm was the donor. Ad26.COV2.S given intramuscularly, once or twice 56 days apart. Broader study findings: Overall T cell responses may have been underestimated by the analyses of TCR breadth and depth.

Germline-derived CDR1 and CDR2 are LNHDA and SQIVND (reference sequence). The CDR3 totals 15 residues. The V and J ends lost 1 base and 3 bases, in that order; junction bases with no gene match: 6. Sequencing used immunoSEQ multiplex PCR; TCRdb keeps in-frame clones, though not all of them. Among 360,000 or so clones, 89% were seen once, and the ten largest hold approximately 1.9%. Documented treatment: around 19 received Ad26.COV2.S at low or high dose, single or two shots; a few received placebo; per-sample allocation not given. Samples were taken on day 63 after the first vaccine or placebo injection. The study used a vaccine consisting of an Ad26 vector that expressed Wuhan-strain SARS-CoV-2 spike.

The sequence came from a person between 18 and 65 years old who received the Ad26.COV2.S COVID-19 vaccine or a placebo. The rearrangement links TRBV19 to TRBJ2-7; 7 nucleotides match TRBD1. The input for sequencing was peripheral blood, taken in a trial of Ad26.COV2.S vaccine versus placebo. This chain's CDR3 is CASSIGTGVGYEQYF. In nucleotides, the CDR3 is TGTGCCAGTAGTATAGGGACAGGCGTGGGCTACGAGCAGTACTTC.